One sample yielded the 18 T cell receptor beta chains listed below, sequenced in a study of shared T cell receptors in the human thymus. Some clones are missing from TCRdb's copy, which holds only in-frame ones; the method was immunoSEQ multiplex PCR. The data hold around 67,000 clones, with nearly 95% observed a single time. The sequencing input was thymocytes. The receptors shown here come from a human donor.

The chain recombines TRBV4-1 with TRBJ1-5, with D unclear. Trimming took 6 bases from V and 2 from J, leaving 20 bases between them. Germline CDR1 is MGHRA and CDR2 is YSYEKL. The CDR3 sequence is 17 residues long. CDR3 in amino acids: CASRQLLVNGGNQPQHF. Here the CDR3 DNA reads TGCGCCAGCAGACAACTGCTTGTTAACGGGGGCAATCAGCCCCAGCATTTT.

The V gene is TRBV5-1, the J gene TRBJ1-1; D unclear. Germline values: CDR1 SGHRS, CDR2 YFSETQ. V shed 0 bases and J shed 0 bases, with 9 bases lying between them. The CDR3 runs 15 residues. CDR3 sequence reads: CASSLGCGLNTEAFF. The CDR3 bases are TGCGCCAGCAGCTTGGGTTGCGGGTTGAACACTGAAGCTTTCTTT.

This clone was seen once. The chain employs TRBV7-3 and TRBJ2-3, with 9 bases aligning to TRBD1. This CDR3 spans 16 amino acids. From germline, CDR1 is SGHTA and CDR2 FQGTGA. J gave up 6 bases and V 5 bases, and 12 bases lay outside the gene matches. The CDR3 DNA reads as TGTGCCAGCAGCCCTTCGACAGGGGGTTTATCGGATACGCAGTATTTT. Amino acids: CASSPSTGGLSDTQYF. Together with reference TRBV7-3 and TRBJ2-3, the CDR3 gives the full variable domain: GAGVSQTPSNKVTEKGKYVELRCDPISGHTALYWYRQSLGQGPEFLIYFQGTGAADDSGLPNDRFFAVRPEGSVSTLKIQRTERGDSAVYLCASSPSTGGLSDTQYFGPGTRLTVL.

This clone turned up a few times. The rearrangement uses TRBV5-1 and TRBJ1-4; TRBD1 might be the D (6 bases). Germline CDR1 and CDR2: SGHRS and YFSETQ. Trimming cost V 3 bases and J 3 bases, with 18 bases left between them. This CDR3 is 17 amino acids long. The CDR3 protein is CASSYLRRTAPNEKLFF. The CDR3, as DNA: TGCGCCAGCAGCTACCTGAGGAGGACAGCCCCTAATGAAAAACTGTTTTTT.

The rearrangement uses TRBV6-1 and TRBJ2-7; no clear D. CDR3 length: 12 residues. Between the trimmed V and J ends, which lost 2 bases and 4 bases, there was a span of 6 bases. Germline CDR1 is MNHNS and CDR2 is SASEGT. CDR3 amino acids: CASSEWSYEQYF. CDR3 bases: TGTGCCAGCAGTGAATGGAGTTACGAGCAGTACTTC.

J is TRBJ2-3 and V is TRBV7-7; no definite D call. The CDR3 spans 13 residues. Germline V lookup: CDR1 SSHAT, CDR2 FNYEAQ (reference sequence). V shed 6 bases and J shed 2 bases, with 9 bases lying between them. The CDR3 protein is CASSSSHTDTQYF. The CDR3 nucleotides read TGTGCCAGCAGTTCTAGTCACACAGATACGCAGTATTTT. The variable domain in full, with the rest retrieved from reference TRBV7-7 and TRBJ2-3, is GAGVSQSPRYKVTKRGQDVTLRCDPISSHATLYWYQQALGQGPEFLTYFNYEAQPDKSGLPSDRFSAERPEGSISTLTIQRTEQRDSAMYRCASSSSHTDTQYFGPGTRLTVL.

The chain couples TRBV4-3 to TRBJ1-1; TRBD1 might be the D (5 bases). The ends were cut back, 0 bases at V and 7 bases at J, with 21 bases in the middle. Germline lookup yields CDR1 LGHNA and CDR2 YSLEER. This CDR3 contains 17 residues. CDR3 region: CASSQEGEGYAAVEAFF. The CDR3 DNA follows: TGCGCCAGCAGCCAAGAGGGGGAAGGGTATGCGGCTGTTGAAGCTTTCTTT.

The chain is built from TRBV5-5 and TRBJ1-6, with D perhaps matching TRBD1 (6 bases). The V gene's germline CDR1 is SGHKS and CDR2 YYEKEE (reference sequence). Deletions cut 3 bases from V and 0 bases from J, with 22 bases between. CDR3 length equals 20 residues. The CDR3 DNA follows: TGTGCCAGCAGCTCGGGAGGGGGGCTTTCCCCTAGCTCCTATAATTCACCCCTCCACTTT. Its protein is CASSSGGGLSPSSYNSPLHF.

The chain employs TRBV6-5 and TRBJ1-5; D remains unclear. This CDR3 region has 15 residues. The germline V gene encodes CDR1 MNHEY and CDR2 SVGAGI. Trimming left V 3 bases short and J 4 bases short, with 13 bases between. DNA for the CDR3: TGTGCCAGCAGTTATTACTCTGGGGAGAATCAGCCCCAGCATTTT. Its translation: CASSYYSGENQPQHF.

In nucleotides, the CDR3 is TGTGCCGTGACTCACTCCTACAATGAGCAGTTCTTC. It encodes CAVTHSYNEQFF. The chain is built from TRBV18 and TRBJ2-1; D ambiguous. The germline V and J ends were trimmed by 11 bases and 0 bases, with 8 bases remaining between them. Germline V gene lookup returns CDR1 KGHSH and CDR2 LQKENI. The CDR3 is made up of 12 amino acids.

The chain recombines TRBV10-3 with TRBJ1-6, with 8 bases identical to TRBD1. CDR1 and CDR2 (germline): ENHRY, SYGVKD. Trimming took 6 bases from V and 6 from J; bases not matched to a gene: 7. The CDR3 consists of 15 residues. The CDR3 is CAISPQGAGNSPLHF. CDR3 coding DNA: TGTGCCATCAGCCCCCAGGGGGCTGGTAATTCACCCCTCCACTTT.

The chain recombines TRBV19 with TRBJ2-7; 7 positions agree with TRBD1. The germline CDR1 and CDR2 sequences are LNHDA and SQIVND (reference sequence). The ends lost 2 bases at V and 0 bases at J; junction bases unmatched: 7. The CDR3 totals 16 residues. The CDR3 region is CASSITVGQSSYEQYF. Here the CDR3 DNA reads TGTGCCAGTAGTATAACGGTGGGACAGAGCTCCTACGAGCAGTACTTC.

The chain has TRBV10-3 and TRBJ2-7; the D is unclear. Germline-derived CDR1 and CDR2 are ENHRY and SYGVKD. CDR3 length: 14 amino acids. Trimming stripped 4 bases from V and 6 bases from J, with 16 bases between. CDR3: CAISGVRKEIEQYF. The CDR3 nucleotides read TGTGCCATCAGTGGAGTCAGGAAGGAGATCGAGCAGTACTTC.

The V and J genes are TRBV4-1 and TRBJ1-6, with D perhaps TRBD1 (5 bases). The CDR3 is made up of 21 amino acids. Germline V gene lookup returns CDR1 MGHRA and CDR2 YSYEKL. Trimming shortened V by 2 bases and J by 2 bases, and 25 bases separated the two germline ends. CDR3 DNA sequence: TGCGCCAGCAGCCAAATATGGCGGGACTCTCCCGGATGTACCTATAATTCACCCCTCCACTTT. Its translation: CASSQIWRDSPGCTYNSPLHF.

This chain links TRBV7-1 with TRBJ1-2, with TRBD1 matching over 8 bases. Being an ORF, TRBV7-1 has a function that is uncertain. After removal of 5 bases from V and 2 bases from J, the junction contained 13 bases not matched to a gene. This CDR3 contains 17 residues. In nucleotides, the CDR3 is TGTGCCAGCAGCCTACACCAGTGGGGACAGGCCAACTATGGCTACACCTTC. This codes for CASSLHQWGQANYGYTF.

The chain uses TRBV7-3 and TRBJ1-2; D possibly corresponds to TRBD1 (6 bases). The CDR3 runs to 13 residues. Trimming took off 11 bases at V and 1 base at J, with 14 bases between the two ends. Per germline, CDR1 SGHTA and CDR2 FQGTGA. The CDR3 protein is CADVGQLNYGYTF. The DNA of the CDR3 is TGTGCCGACGTAGGACAGCTTAACTATGGCTACACCTTC.

In its sample, this clone was seen once. The chain recombines TRBV5-6 with TRBJ2-1, with 8 positions matching TRBD1. Losses at the gene ends were 0 bases for V and 3 bases for J; bases not matched to a gene: 8. The CDR3 sequence is 17 residues long. The germline V gene has CDR1 SGHDT and CDR2 YYEEEE. DNA of the CDR3: TGTGCCAGCAGCTTGGCCGGAGACGGGACAGGCTACAATGAGCAGTTCTTC. Its translation is CASSLAGDGTGYNEQFF.

The chain links TRBV4-3 to TRBJ1-1; 9 bases align to TRBD1. This CDR3 is built from 19 residues. CDR1 LGHNA and CDR2 YSLEER come from the germline V gene. The trim removed 4 bases at V and 1 base at J, leaving 16 bases unmatched. The DNA of the CDR3 is TGCGCCAGCAGCCCGACACACCGGGACAGGGAGTGTAGGAACACTGAAGCTTTCTTT. This translates into CASSPTHRDRECRNTEAFF.